A single sample gave rise to the 16 T cell receptor beta chains below, sequenced in a study of cytomegalovirus exposure and HLA in healthy donors. It was with 60 Vbeta and 13 Jbeta primers that the PCR ran. Libraries were prepared by immunoSEQ multiplex PCR; TCRdb keeps only in-frame clonotypes and omits some of them. The sample lists 100,000 to 150,000 clones, around 80% occurring once. The sequenced sample consisted of PBMCs. These receptor sequences come from a woman aged 25 to 39 in good health and CMV-seronegative.

The chain combines TRBV28 with TRBJ1-1, with a weak D call TRBD1 (5 bases). The CDR3 is 13 amino acids. V shed 6 bases and J shed 7 bases, with 15 bases lying between them. CDR1 is MDHEN and CDR2 is SYDVKM in the germline V gene. CDR3 amino acids: CASSFGGIGEAFF. The DNA of the CDR3 is TGTGCCAGCAGCTTCGGGGGAATCGGTGAAGCTTTCTTT.

V usage is TRBV2 and J usage is TRBJ1-6; 8 positions match TRBD1. Germline assignment: CDR1 SNHLY and CDR2 FYNNEI. The ends lost 4 bases at V and 9 bases at J; junction bases unmatched: 5. This CDR3 is 14 amino acids long. For the CDR3, the DNA is TGTGCCAGCAGTGTACAGGGGGTTAGTTCACCCCTCCACTTT. It yields the protein CASSVQGVSSPLHF.

J is TRBJ2-5 and V is TRBV5-1, with D perhaps matching TRBD2 (7 bases). The CDR3 is 16 amino acids. Per the germline V gene, CDR1 is SGHRS and CDR2 is YFSETQ. The V and J ends lost 0 bases and 2 bases respectively, with 14 bases between them. Here the CDR3 reads CASSLDPRGLQETQYF. The DNA for the CDR3 is TGCGCCAGCAGCTTGGATCCCAGGGGACTACAAGAGACCCAGTACTTC. The complete variable domain, with remaining parts taken from reference TRBV5-1 and TRBJ2-5, reads KAGVTQTPRYLIKTRGQQVTLSCSPISGHRSVSWYQQTPGQGLQFLFEYFSETQRNKGNFPGRFSGRQFSNSRSEMNVSTLELGDSALYLCASSLDPRGLQETQYFGPGTRLLVL.

This sequence joins TRBV19 and TRBJ2-7; D gene uncertain. V lost 0 bases, J lost 9 bases, and 15 bases lay in between. Germline loops: CDR1 LNHDA, CDR2 SQIVND (reference sequence). The CDR3 is 14 amino acids. CDR3 sequence: CASSIDPYDPSQYF. The CDR3 DNA reads TGTGCCAGTAGTATAGATCCCTACGATCCGTCGCAGTACTTC.

This chain connects TRBV30 to TRBJ2-1; 8 positions agree with TRBD2. The length of the CDR3 is 15 residues. Germline CDR1 and CDR2: GTSNPN and SVGIG (reference sequence). The V segment lost 3 bases and the J segment 4 bases; nucleotides outside the gene matches: 8. CDR3: CAWSHTSGGYNEQFF. The CDR3 DNA sequence: TGTGCCTGGAGCCATACTAGCGGCGGGTACAATGAGCAGTTCTTC. The full variable domain, with the rest looked up from reference TRBV30 and TRBJ2-1, is SQTIHQWPATLVQPVGSPLSLECTVEGTSNPNLYWYRQAAGRGLQLLFYSVGIGQISSEVPQNLSASRPQDRQFILSSKKLLLSDSGFYLCAWSHTSGGYNEQFFGPGTRLTVL.

V gene TRBV11-2 combines with J gene TRBJ1-1, with D unresolved. Germline lookup yields CDR1 SGHAT and CDR2 FQNNGV. V was shortened by 5 bases and J by 1 base, with 8 bases between the two germline ends. The CDR3 totals 13 residues. DNA for the CDR3: TGTGCCAGCAGCGACAACAGGAACACTGAAGCTTTCTTT. This sequence encodes CASSDNRNTEAFF.

The chain has TRBV5-6 and TRBJ2-5; 11 bases line up with TRBD2. The V segment lost 0 bases and the J segment 7 bases; nucleotides outside the gene matches: 8. In germline, CDR1 is SGHDT, CDR2 YYEEEE. The CDR3 runs 16 residues. The DNA of the CDR3 is TGTGCCAGCAGCTTGGGGTTAGCGGGAGGGCCGGGGACCCAGTACTTC. This codes for CASSLGLAGGPGTQYF.

The V gene is TRBV11-3, the J gene TRBJ2-7; D is ambiguous. There are 12 residues in the CDR3. Germline V lookup: CDR1 SGHNT, CDR2 YENEEA. Trimming took 5 bases from V and 4 from J, leaving 9 bases between them. The CDR3: CASSHNSYEQYF. Written as DNA, the CDR3 is TGTGCCAGCAGCCACAACAGTTACGAGCAGTACTTC.

CDR3 region: CASSLGAGIWSGEGTEAFF. In DNA form, the CDR3 reads TGTGCCAGCAGCTTAGGAGCAGGGATTTGGTCGGGGGAGGGCACTGAAGCTTTCTTT. This chain joins TRBV11-2 and TRBJ1-1, with TRBD1 as a possible D gene (5 bases). The length of the CDR3 is 19 residues. The germline gives CDR1 SGHAT, CDR2 FQNNGV. Trimming shortened V by 1 base and J by 4 bases, and 25 bases separated the two germline ends. The entire variable domain, with the rest obtained from reference TRBV11-2 and TRBJ1-1, is as follows: EAGVAQSPRYKIIEKRQSVAFWCNPISGHATLYWYQQILGQGPKLLIQFQNNGVVDDSQLPKDRFSAERLKGVDSTLKIQPAKLEDSAVYLCASSLGAGIWSGEGTEAFFGQGTRLTVV.

The rearrangement uses TRBV4-1 and TRBJ2-6; TRBD1 agrees at 7 bases. The CDR3 contains 16 residues. V lost 4 bases and J lost 2; bases outside the gene matches: 5. Germline CDR1 and CDR2: MGHRA and YSYEKL. Here the CDR3 DNA reads TGCGCCAGCAGCCCCGCAGACAGGGCTGGGGCCAACGTCCTGACTTTC. Amino acids: CASSPADRAGANVLTF.

On this clone itself: Other nucleotide sequences from this sample produce the same CDR3. The chain recombines TRBV6-5 with TRBJ1-2; D gene unclear. Trimming cost V 6 bases and J 4 bases, with 12 bases left between them. From germline, CDR1 is MNHEY and CDR2 SVGAGI. The CDR3 sequence is 13 residues long. The CDR3 DNA sequence: TGTGCCAGCAGACGAGATCGGTCCTATGGCTACACCTTC. Residues: CASRRDRSYGYTF.

This CDR3 is CASSRGTPPNTEAFF. The DNA of the CDR3 is TGTGCCAGTAGCCGAGGAACGCCCCCGAACACTGAAGCTTTCTTT. The chain carries TRBV19 and TRBJ1-1; D not certain. CDR1 is LNHDA and CDR2 is SQIVND in the germline V gene (reference sequence). The CDR3 length is 15 residues. The V end lost 6 bases, the J end lost 1 base, and 15 bases lay between the germline ends. The full variable domain, its missing parts supplied by reference TRBV19 and TRBJ1-1, is DGGITQSPKYLFRKEGQNVTLSCEQNLNHDAMYWYRQDPGQGLRLIYYSQIVNDFQKGDIAEGYSVSREKKESFPLTVTSAQKNPTAFYLCASSRGTPPNTEAFFGQGTRLTVV.

The chain couples TRBV6-5 to TRBJ1-1; TRBD1 might be the D (5 bases). The CDR3 is made up of 15 amino acids. V was clipped by 1 base and J by 3 bases, with 12 bases between them. Germline-derived CDR1 and CDR2 are MNHEY and SVGAGI. The CDR3 coding sequence is TGTGCCAGCAGTTACTTCAATACAGGTGACACTGAAGCTTTCTTT. It codes for CASSYFNTGDTEAFF.

The chain links TRBV27 to TRBJ2-1; 7 bases align to TRBD1. V shed 6 bases, J shed 0 bases, and the junction held 5 bases outside the gene matches. The CDR3 totals 15 residues. CDR1 is MNHEY, CDR2 SMNVEV, per germline (reference sequence). CDR3 protein: CASRTWTGSYNEQFF. Here the CDR3 DNA reads TGTGCCAGCAGGACATGGACAGGCTCCTACAATGAGCAGTTCTTC.

J is TRBJ2-1 and V is TRBV29-1; D is undetermined. This CDR3 is 12 amino acids long. Looked up from germline, CDR1 is SQVTM and CDR2 is ANQGSEA. Trimming left V 0 bases short and J 11 bases short, with 11 bases between. CDR3 nucleotide sequence: TGCAGCGTTGAAGATGACTCCTCGAAGCAGTTCTTC. Encoded protein: CSVEDDSSKQFF.

This chain links TRBV18 with TRBJ2-7; 7 bases align to TRBD1. V was clipped by 3 bases and J by 2 bases; unmatched bases: 7. This CDR3 comprises 15 residues. CDR1 is KGHSH, CDR2 LQKENI, per germline. This CDR3 reads CASSPDRALAYEQYF. The DNA of the CDR3 is TGTGCCAGCTCACCCGACAGGGCATTGGCCTACGAGCAGTACTTC.